This T cell receptor beta chain comes out of a study of blood T cells in healthy people across ages. Together with a sample-barcoded 5' primer, a J-beta primer mix was included in a second PCR lasting roughly 6 to 12 cycles. A 12-random-nucleotide template-switch adaptor tagged each cDNA molecule. TCRdb independently ran MiXCR on the 5' RACE reads; one entry per CDR3 protein. The sample comprises about 930,000 distinct CDR3 sequences, just under 30% of which are singletons, and 10% rests with the top ten. General study findings and limits: Versus aged donors, long-lived donors had higher diversity and more naive CD4+ cells.

Germline assignment: CDR1 SEHNR and CDR2 FQNEAQ (reference sequence). The CDR3 is 12 residues long. The germline V and J ends were trimmed by 8 bases and 4 bases, with 10 bases remaining between them. This clonotype appeared a few times. Its matching antigen is unknown. Peripheral blood, around 9.4 milliliters per donor, was collected. These sequences were also reported in another study, on T cells of mothers and their children. That source notes: Biologically related mothers and children overlapped slightly more than unrelated pairs, a non-significant difference.

Input material: blood. The chain uses TRBV7-9 and TRBJ2-3; no reliable D call. The TCR comes from a woman aged 40 to 55 in good health. The CDR3 loop is CASGVIPDTQYF. The DNA for the CDR3 is TGTGCCAGCGGAGTAATCCCAGATACGCAGTATTTT.